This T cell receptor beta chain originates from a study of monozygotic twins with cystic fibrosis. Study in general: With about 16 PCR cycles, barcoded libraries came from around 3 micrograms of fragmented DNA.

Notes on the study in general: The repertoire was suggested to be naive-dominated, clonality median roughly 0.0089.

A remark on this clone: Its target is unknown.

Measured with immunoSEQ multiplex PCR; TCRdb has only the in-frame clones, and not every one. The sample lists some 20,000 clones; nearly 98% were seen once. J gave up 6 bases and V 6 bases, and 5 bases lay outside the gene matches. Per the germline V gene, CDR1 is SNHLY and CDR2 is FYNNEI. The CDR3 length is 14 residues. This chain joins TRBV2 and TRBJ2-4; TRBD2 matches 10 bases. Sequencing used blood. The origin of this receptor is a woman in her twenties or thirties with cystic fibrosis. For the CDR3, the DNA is TGTGCCAGCAGCCAGCGGGGGGGCCGAAACATTCAGTACTTC. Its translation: CASSQRGGRNIQYF.